One and the same sample provided the 30 T cell receptor beta chains below, sequenced in a study of blood T cells in healthy people across ages. Alongside a J-beta primer mix, a sample-barcoded 5' primer served in a second PCR lasting about 7 to 12 cycles. TCRdb re-analysed the 5' RACE reads in MiXCR, keeping a single row per CDR3 protein. The profile shows about 800,000 distinct CDR3 sequences, roughly 25% of them singletons. These same records also appear under a second study, on T cells of mothers and their children.

The sequencing input was blood. The source is a boy aged 5-17 years in good health.

This chain connects TRBV5-1 to TRBJ2-3, with 9 bases lining up with TRBD2. Germline CDR1 reads SGHRS; CDR2 reads YFSETQ. The trim removed 4 bases at V and 3 bases at J, leaving 3 bases unmatched. The CDR3 is 14 amino acids. The CDR3 reads CASSISGRTDTQYF. The CDR3 bases are TGCGCCAGCAGCATTAGCGGGAGAACAGATACGCAGTATTTT.

About this clonotype: A junction end diverges from the germline sequence, so it may reflect a read error. The CDR3 spells CSALGTSGSDYNERFF. In DNA form, the CDR3 reads TGCAGTGCCTTAGGGACTAGCGGGAGTGATTACAATGAGCGGTTCTTC. The chain employs TRBV20-1 and TRBJ2-1; the match to TRBD2 covers 14 bases. Germline CDR1 reads DFQATT; CDR2 reads SNEGSKA (reference sequence). This CDR3 is 16 amino acids long.

This clonotype was recorded a few times. The chain uses TRBV6-6 and TRBJ2-5, with D maybe TRBD1 (5 bases). The J call may be wrong; the DNA end is better matched by TRBJ2-1. Germline CDR1 reads MNHNY; CDR2 reads SVGAGI (reference sequence). This CDR3 comprises 14 residues. CDR3 DNA: TGTGCCAGCAGTACAGGAAGGAGAGACAATGAGCAGTTCTTC. The encoded protein is CASSTGRRDNEQFF.

The V gene is TRBV5-1, the J gene TRBJ1-1, with 7 bases aligning to TRBD1. The junction had 9 bases not matched to a gene; V was cut back by 4 bases and J by 3 bases. This CDR3 is 15 amino acids long. In germline, CDR1 is SGHRS, CDR2 YFSETQ. Here the CDR3 DNA reads TGCGCCAGCAGCGGATGGACAGGAACCGACACTGAAGCTTTCTTT. Its translation: CASSGWTGTDTEAFF.

This clonotype was detected only a few times. J is TRBJ2-5 and V is TRBV5-1; a possible D gene is TRBD1 (5 bases). The CDR3 has 14 residues. The V gene's germline CDR1 is SGHRS and CDR2 YFSETQ. Trimming cost V 0 bases and J 4 bases, with 10 bases left between them. The CDR3 DNA sequence: TGCGCCAGCAGCTTGGCCGCAGGGATAGAGACCCAGTACTTC. Protein: CASSLAAGIETQYF.

J is TRBJ1-6 and V is TRBV28; TRBD1 matches 9 bases. Germline-derived CDR1 and CDR2 are MDHEN and SYDVKM. The CDR3 is made up of 15 amino acids. V shed 7 bases, J shed 7 bases, and the junction held 8 bases outside the gene matches. The CDR3: CASTAPGQGNSPLHF. Here the CDR3 DNA reads TGTGCCAGCACCGCCCCAGGACAGGGGAATTCACCCCTCCACTTT.

In this sample, this clonotype turned up a few times. The rearrangement uses TRBV7-2 and TRBJ2-1; perhaps D is TRBD1 or TRBD2 (5 bases each). The J call is in doubt because the DNA end fits TRBJ2-5 better. Germline CDR1 is SGHTA and CDR2 is FQGNSA. The CDR3 length is 19 residues. The CDR3 DNA follows: TGTGCCAGCAGCTTAGGACCATCAGCCCGGTCCGGGCAGGGACAGACCCAGTACTTC. It specifies CASSLGPSARSGQGQTQYF.

The chain joins TRBV5-1 to TRBJ2-1; perhaps TRBD1 as D (6 bases). Gene TRBJ2-7 matches the end of the DNA better, so the J call may be wrong. Germline-derived CDR1 and CDR2 are SGHRS and YFSETQ. CDR3 size: 14 residues. The CDR3 reads CASSSRVRGYEQYF. The CDR3 coding sequence is TGCGCCAGCAGCTCCCGGGTCAGGGGCTACGAGCAGTACTTC.

V gene TRBV3-1 combines with J gene TRBJ2-5; 7 positions agree with TRBD1. This CDR3 spans 12 amino acids. Germline trimming cut 7 bases from V and 9 bases from J; bases unmatched to any gene: 8. Per the germline V gene, CDR1 is LGHDT and CDR2 is YNNKEL (reference sequence). The CDR3 region is CASTETGTAQYF. CDR3 bases: TGTGCCAGCACCGAGACAGGGACGGCCCAGTACTTC.

This clonotype has only a few counts. The V call is TRBV6-5, the J call TRBJ2-2; D possibly corresponds to TRBD2 (6 bases). V lost 0 bases, J lost 0 bases, and 8 bases lay in between. Germline CDR1 reads MNHEY; CDR2 reads SVGAGI. The CDR3 covers 16 residues. The CDR3 DNA is TGTGCCAGCAGTTACTCCGGGACTTCGAACACCGGGGAGCTGTTTTTT. Translation: CASSYSGTSNTGELFF.

This clonotype was counted between two and nine times. This chain links TRBV28 with TRBJ2-7; 7 nucleotides agree with TRBD1. The V and J ends lost 8 bases and 2 bases, in that order; junction bases with no gene match: 3. Germline lookup yields CDR1 MDHEN and CDR2 SYDVKM. CDR3 size: 12 residues. CDR3 protein: CASRDSPYEQYF. DNA for the CDR3: TGTGCCAGCCGGGACAGTCCCTACGAGCAGTACTTC.

J is TRBJ2-5 and V is TRBV15, with 10 bases identical to TRBD2. The length of the CDR3 is 16 residues. V gave up 6 bases and J gave up 3 bases; unmatched junction bases: 10. The germline V gene has CDR1 LNHNV and CDR2 YYDKDF (reference sequence). The CDR3 nucleotides read TGTGCCACCAGGACGCTAAGCGGGAGGGCCGAAGAGACCCAGTACTTC. This gives the protein CATRTLSGRAEETQYF.

This sequence joins TRBV9 and TRBJ2-7, with 8 bases lining up with TRBD2. V dropped 0 bases and J dropped 1; count of bases not matched to a gene: 3. Germline values: CDR1 SGDLS, CDR2 YYNGEE. The CDR3 contains 15 residues. The CDR3 DNA reads TGTGCCAGCAGCGTAGGGGCGGGAGGTTCCTACGAGCAGTACTTC. Translated: CASSVGAGGSYEQYF.

As to this clonotype: The junction departs from germline at one end; a sequencing error may be responsible. CDR3 DNA: TGCAGTGCCAGAGACGGCGGGGGTTACAATGAGCAGTTCTTC. It is translated as CSARDGGGYNEQFF. The chain links TRBV20-1 to TRBJ2-1; 7 nucleotides line up with TRBD2. CDR3 length equals 14 residues. Per germline, CDR1 DFQATT and CDR2 SNEGSKA (reference sequence).

The chain recombines TRBV20-1 with TRBJ2-5; perhaps TRBD2 as D (6 bases). Trimming cost V 7 bases and J 0 bases, with 15 bases left between them. The V gene's germline CDR1 is DFQATT and CDR2 SNEGSKA (reference sequence). The CDR3 spans 14 residues. The CDR3 DNA sequence: TGCAGTGGGGGCGGGGATATGGACCAAGAGACCCAGTACTTC. It translates to CSGGGDMDQETQYF.

This clonotype was counted only a few times. The V call is TRBV15, the J call TRBJ2-7; no clear D gene. The germline V and J ends were trimmed by 5 bases and 7 bases, with 21 bases remaining between them. The CDR3 length is 15 residues. Germline values: CDR1 LNHNV, CDR2 YYDKDF (reference sequence). The chain's CDR3 is CATSPGLGSAEEQYF. CDR3 nucleotides: TGTGCCACCAGCCCCGGGCTAGGATCGGCGGAGGAGCAGTACTTC.

This clonotype was seen more than once but under ten times. The V gene is TRBV28, the J gene TRBJ1-4; D is perhaps TRBD1 (5 bases). The CDR3 covers 16 residues. V was cut by 2 bases and J by 0 bases, with 10 bases left in between. Germline V gives CDR1 MDHEN, CDR2 SYDVKM. This CDR3 reads CASSLKAGTTNEKLFF. In DNA, the CDR3 is TGTGCCAGCAGTTTAAAGGCAGGGACAACTAATGAAAAACTGTTTTTT.

This clonotype was picked up one time. The chain combines TRBV6-5 with TRBJ1-5, with 9 nucleotides matching TRBD1. Per germline, CDR1 MNHEY and CDR2 SVGAGI. V lost 4 bases and J lost 4; bases outside the gene matches: 5. The CDR3 has 15 amino acids. In DNA form, the CDR3 reads TGTGCCAGCAGTTTGGGTGGGACAGGGAATCAGCCCCAGCATTTT. This translates into CASSLGGTGNQPQHF.

The gene calls are TRBV12-3 or TRBV12-4 and TRBJ2-2; D is undetermined. The CDR3 totals 11 residues. V shed 8 bases and J shed 4 bases, with 5 bases lying between them. The CDR3 coding sequence is TGTGCCAGCCGGACCACCGGGGAGCTGTTTTTT. Encoded protein: CASRTTGELFF.

This clonotype was seen repeatedly, ten times or more. The chain joins TRBV28 to TRBJ1-1; 7 nucleotides agree with TRBD1. Losses at the gene ends were 5 bases for V and 1 base for J; bases not matched to a gene: 4. Germline CDR1 and CDR2: MDHEN and SYDVKM. The CDR3 contains 14 residues. CDR3 nucleotide sequence: TGTGCCAGCAGTGCCCGACAGGGGAACACTGAAGCTTTCTTT. It specifies CASSARQGNTEAFF.

This clonotype appeared a few times. CDR3 sequence (DNA): TGTGCCAGCAGCTTGGGACTAGCGGGAGGGGAGGAGCAGTACTTC. Protein: CASSLGLAGGEEQYF. V is TRBV7-2 and J is TRBJ2-7; 16 bases are shared with TRBD2. Looked up from germline, CDR1 is SGHTA and CDR2 is FQGNSA. The CDR3 runs 15 residues. V was pared by 3 bases and J by 7 bases, with 3 bases of the junction left unmatched.

The chain employs TRBV29-1 and TRBJ1-1; maybe TRBD1 (5 bases). Germline V lookup: CDR1 SQVTM, CDR2 ANQGSEA. The CDR3 length is 12 residues. The V end was cut by 6 bases, the J end by 6 bases, with 14 bases between. The CDR3 DNA sequence: TGCAGCGTCGCTCAGGGTCCCGCTGAAGCTTTCTTT. It codes for CSVAQGPAEAFF.

On this clonotype: Sequence at one end of the junction differs from germline and may be a read error. This chain uses TRBV7-2 with TRBJ2-5; 9 bases fit TRBD2. The CDR3 is made up of 15 amino acids. The V gene's germline CDR1 is SGHTA and CDR2 FQGNSA. DNA of the CDR3: TGTGTCAGCGCCTTCCTTGCTAGCGGGGAAGAGACCCAGTACTTC. Encoded protein: CVSAFLASGEETQYF.

V and J are TRBV20-1 and TRBJ2-1, with 7 bases aligning to TRBD2. The CDR3 contains 15 residues. The V gene's germline CDR1 is DFQATT and CDR2 SNEGSKA (reference sequence). J lost 2 bases, V lost 3 bases, and 7 bases had no gene match. The CDR3 here is CSARETSMTYNEQFF. DNA of the CDR3: TGCAGTGCTAGGGAGACTAGCATGACCTACAATGAGCAGTTCTTC.

The chain is built from TRBV29-1 and TRBJ2-3, with D tentatively TRBD1 or TRBD2 (5 bases each). The CDR3 is 13 residues long. V was clipped by 4 bases and J by 6 bases, with 14 bases between them. The germline V gene encodes CDR1 SQVTM and CDR2 ANQGSEA. In nucleotides, the CDR3 is TGCAGCGTTGGAGGTGGGGGTGGCGATACGCAGTATTTT. Translation gives CSVGGGGGDTQYF.

DNA of the CDR3: TGTGCCACCAGCAGAGCGACAGGGCCTAATGAAAAACTGTTTTTT. It yields the protein CATSRATGPNEKLFF. The chain recombines TRBV15 with TRBJ1-4; 7 bases are shared with TRBD1. In germline, CDR1 is LNHNV, CDR2 YYDKDF (reference sequence). V shed 1 base, J shed 3 bases, and the junction held 2 bases outside the gene matches. This CDR3 has 15 residues.

This chain connects TRBV11-1 to TRBJ2-1, with D maybe TRBD2 (5 bases). The CDR3 loop spans 15 amino acids. Trimming stripped 3 bases from V and 3 bases from J, with 12 bases between. Germline CDR1 SGHAT, CDR2 FQDESV (reference sequence). DNA for the CDR3: TGTGCCAGCAGCTTCGACGGGATGATCTACAATGAGCAGTTCTTC. It is translated as CASSFDGMIYNEQFF.

This clonotype was picked up a small number of times. This chain links TRBV7-3 with TRBJ2-7; either TRBD1 or TRBD2 may fit D (5 bases each). CDR1 and CDR2 (germline): SGHTA, FQGTGA. V lost 3 bases and J lost 4, with 16 bases in between. This CDR3 has 15 amino acids. DNA for the CDR3: TGTGCCAGCAGCTTCGGGGCACTGGACACTTACGAGCAGTACTTC. This encodes CASSFGALDTYEQYF.

The rearrangement uses TRBV24-1 and TRBJ2-5; D might be TRBD1 (5 bases). Judging by the DNA end, TRBJ2-7 fits better; the J call may be wrong. The V gene's germline CDR1 is KGHDR and CDR2 SFDVKD. CDR3 length: 15 residues. The CDR3 protein is CATSDPNGQDYEQYF. In DNA, the CDR3 is TGTGCCACCAGTGATCCGAACGGACAAGACTACGAGCAGTACTTC.

The CDR3 spells CASSQGDPVAGGEEYLTEAFF. CDR3 DNA: TGTGCCAGCAGCCAGGGTGACCCTGTTGCAGGGGGCGAGGAATACCTGACTGAAGCTTTCTTT. The rearrangement links TRBV4-2 to TRBJ1-1; TRBD1 aligns across 8 bases. With V trimmed by 3 bases and J by 5 bases, 26 bases remained unmatched. This CDR3 spans 21 amino acids. Germline V gene data show CDR1 as LGHNA and CDR2 as YNFKEQ.